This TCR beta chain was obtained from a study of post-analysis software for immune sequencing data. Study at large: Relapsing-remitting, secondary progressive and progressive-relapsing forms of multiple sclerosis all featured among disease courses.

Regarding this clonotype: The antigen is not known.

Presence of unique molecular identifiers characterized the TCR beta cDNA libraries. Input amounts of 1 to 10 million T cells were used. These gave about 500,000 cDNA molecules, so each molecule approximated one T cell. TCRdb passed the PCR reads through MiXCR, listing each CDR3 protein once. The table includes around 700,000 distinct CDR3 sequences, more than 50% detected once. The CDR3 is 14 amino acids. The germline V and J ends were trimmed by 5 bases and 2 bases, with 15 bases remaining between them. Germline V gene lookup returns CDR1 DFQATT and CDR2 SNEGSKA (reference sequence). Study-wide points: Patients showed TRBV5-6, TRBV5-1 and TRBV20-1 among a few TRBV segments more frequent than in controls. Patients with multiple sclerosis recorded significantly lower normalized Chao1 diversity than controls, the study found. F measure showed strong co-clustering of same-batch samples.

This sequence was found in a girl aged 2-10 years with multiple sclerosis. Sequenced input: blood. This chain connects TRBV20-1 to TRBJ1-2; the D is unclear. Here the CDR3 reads CSAPPSGTNYGYTF. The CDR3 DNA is TGCAGTGCTCCCCCCTCCGGAACCAACTATGGCTACACCTTC.